These 16 T cell receptor beta chains came from one sample sequenced in a study of OX40 agonist ivuxolimab in advanced cancers. The data were produced by immunoSEQ multiplex PCR, yet TCRdb's version contains in-frame clones alone and is incomplete. This table has roughly 80,000 clones, about 82% appearing once. The material sequenced was CD4+ or CD8+ T cells sorted from blood, taken in a trial of the OX40 agonist ivuxolimab. The receptor source for this set is an adult with an advanced solid tumor such as melanoma, head and neck, liver or kidney cancer.

The chain carries TRBV7-9 and TRBJ1-1; D gene ambiguous. This CDR3 spans 13 amino acids. In germline, CDR1 is SEHNR, CDR2 FQNEAQ (reference sequence). V was trimmed by 6 bases and J by 1 base, leaving 9 bases between them. The CDR3, as DNA: TGTGCCAGCAGGGCCACCTCGAACACTGAAGCTTTCTTT. Protein product: CASRATSNTEAFF.

The chain recombines TRBV11-1 with TRBJ2-5, with a weak D call TRBD2 (5 bases). The germline V gene has CDR1 SGHAT and CDR2 FQDESV (reference sequence). The CDR3 contains 14 residues. Trimming cost V 1 base and J 4 bases, with 10 bases left between them. CDR3 sequence (DNA): TGTGCCAGCAGCTTAGGAGGGTTTGGAGAGACCCAGTACTTC. It translates to CASSLGGFGETQYF.

This clone occurred once. V usage is TRBV7-6 and J usage is TRBJ2-5; D not resolved. Germline V gene data show CDR1 as SGHVS and CDR2 as FNYEAQ. The V and J ends lost 2 bases and 4 bases respectively, with 14 bases between them. The CDR3 has 15 residues. The CDR3 spells CASSLSWVARETQYF. CDR3 DNA: TGTGCCAGCAGCTTATCTTGGGTAGCCCGAGAGACCCAGTACTTC.

The chain carries TRBV7-9 and TRBJ2-3; tentatively, D is TRBD2 (6 bases). Germline lookup yields CDR1 SEHNR and CDR2 FQNEAQ (reference sequence). The ends were cut back, 2 bases at V and 6 bases at J, with 18 bases in the middle. The CDR3 covers 16 residues. DNA of the CDR3: TGTGCCAGCAGCTTACCGGGACTCAGGGAGCGGGATACGCAGTATTTT. Translating it yields CASSLPGLRERDTQYF.

As DNA, the CDR3 is TGTGCCAGCACACGGACAGGGGGGAATTCACCCCTCCACTTT. Its protein product is CASTRTGGNSPLHF. V usage is TRBV11-2 and J usage is TRBJ1-6; 10 bases match TRBD1. V was clipped by 7 bases and J by 7 bases; unmatched bases: 4. Germline CDR1 is SGHAT and CDR2 is FQNNGV. The CDR3 is 14 amino acids.

CDR3: CASSVGGQAAYNEQFF. CDR3 nucleotide sequence: TGTGCCAGCAGCGTAGGGGGGCAAGCCGCCTACAATGAGCAGTTCTTC. This chain connects TRBV9 to TRBJ2-1, with D maybe TRBD1 (6 bases). CDR3 length: 16 residues. Trimming removed 0 bases from V and 2 bases from J, with 12 bases in between. Germline values: CDR1 SGDLS, CDR2 YYNGEE.

The genes are TRBV7-2 and TRBJ2-6; D perhaps matches TRBD1 (5 bases). V gave up 5 bases and J gave up 2 bases, with 22 bases separating them. CDR3 size: 19 residues. The germline V gene encodes CDR1 SGHTA and CDR2 FQGNSA. CDR3 sequence: CASSLGRLRRGTGANVLTF. CDR3 bases: TGTGCCAGCAGCCTAGGAAGGTTAAGAAGGGGAACTGGGGCCAACGTCCTGACTTTC.

There are a few counts of this clone. This rearrangement joins TRBV16 to TRBJ1-5; D is perhaps TRBD1 (6 bases). The CDR3 is 14 residues long. V lost 2 bases, J lost 7 bases, and 12 bases lay in between. Germline V gives CDR1 KGHSY, CDR2 FQNENV. CDR3 bases: TGTGCCAGCAGCCAAACCAGGGGAGGGCAGCCCCAGCATTTT. Residues: CASSQTRGGQPQHF.

This chain uses TRBV2 with TRBJ2-2; no definite D call. CDR3 length equals 14 residues. Germline assignment: CDR1 SNHLY and CDR2 FYNNEI. V was pared by 7 bases and J by 2 bases, with 11 bases between. CDR3 sequence: CASNIAHNTGELFF. The CDR3 DNA sequence: TGTGCCAGCAACATCGCGCATAACACCGGGGAGCTGTTTTTT. The variable domain in full, completed from reference TRBV2 and TRBJ2-2, reads EPEVTQTPSHQVTQMGQEVILRCVPISNHLYFYWYRQILGQKVEFLVSFYNNEISEKSEIFDDQFSVERPDGSNFTLKIRSTKLEDSAMYFCASNIAHNTGELFFGEGSRLTVL.

This clone appeared once. The chain employs TRBV6-5 and TRBJ2-7; D is perhaps TRBD1 (5 bases). Germline V lookup: CDR1 MNHEY, CDR2 SVGAGI. V was pared by 6 bases and J by 6 bases, with 21 bases between. The CDR3 sequence is 15 residues long. CDR3 coding DNA: TGTGCCAGCAGCCCTCAGGGATTTCTTATGAGCGAGCAGTACTTC. It specifies CASSPQGFLMSEQYF.

The J gene is TRBJ1-2, the V gene TRBV27; no reliable D call. CDR1 and CDR2 (germline): MNHEY, SMNVEV (reference sequence). Trimming removed 2 bases from V and 3 bases from J, with 10 bases in between. The CDR3 has 14 residues. CDR3 sequence (DNA): TGTGCCAGCAGTTTAAAGGGAATCCACTATGGCTACACCTTC. Its protein product is CASSLKGIHYGYTF.

This chain uses TRBV6-6 with TRBJ1-6; 9 nucleotides align to TRBD1. With 2 bases clipped from V and 17 bases from J, the junction kept 7 bases outside the gene matches. The CDR3 runs to 13 residues. Germline lookup yields CDR1 MNHNY and CDR2 SVGAGI (reference sequence). The CDR3 sequence is CASSYAGQGKVHF. CDR3 sequence (DNA): TGTGCCAGCAGTTACGCGGGACAGGGAAAAGTCCACTTT.

This rearrangement joins TRBV30 to TRBJ1-2; D is unclear. The CDR3 consists of 14 residues. Germline CDR1 GTSNPN, CDR2 SVGIG (reference sequence). Trimming pared 1 base from V and 8 bases from J, leaving 17 bases between. CDR3 DNA sequence: TGTGCCTGGAGTGCCCTTTCAGGTTATCGGGGCTACACCTTC. It translates to CAWSALSGYRGYTF.

The chain combines TRBV19 with TRBJ1-5; D unresolved. V dropped 0 bases and J dropped 2 bases, with 8 bases sitting between them. This CDR3 has 15 amino acids. Looked up from germline, CDR1 is LNHDA and CDR2 is SQIVND (reference sequence). The CDR3 spells CASSIDRRGNQPQHF. The CDR3 region has the DNA TGTGCCAGTAGTATAGATCGTCGGGGCAATCAGCCCCAGCATTTT.

The V and J genes are TRBV5-1 and TRBJ1-3; 7 bases are shared with TRBD1. V lost 4 bases, J lost 2 bases, and 3 bases stayed unmatched. The CDR3 covers 14 residues. Germline CDR1 is SGHRS and CDR2 is YFSETQ. The DNA of the CDR3 is TGCGCCAGCAGCCGAGGGGGCGCTGGAAACACCATATATTTT. Translation: CASSRGGAGNTIYF.

V gene TRBV7-9 combines with J gene TRBJ2-1; D is uncertain. Trimming left V 6 bases short and J 6 bases short, with 9 bases between. This CDR3 contains 12 residues. The germline V gene encodes CDR1 SEHNR and CDR2 FQNEAQ (reference sequence). CDR3 region: CASRYYSNEQFF. The CDR3 DNA reads TGTGCCAGCAGATATTACAGCAATGAGCAGTTCTTC.